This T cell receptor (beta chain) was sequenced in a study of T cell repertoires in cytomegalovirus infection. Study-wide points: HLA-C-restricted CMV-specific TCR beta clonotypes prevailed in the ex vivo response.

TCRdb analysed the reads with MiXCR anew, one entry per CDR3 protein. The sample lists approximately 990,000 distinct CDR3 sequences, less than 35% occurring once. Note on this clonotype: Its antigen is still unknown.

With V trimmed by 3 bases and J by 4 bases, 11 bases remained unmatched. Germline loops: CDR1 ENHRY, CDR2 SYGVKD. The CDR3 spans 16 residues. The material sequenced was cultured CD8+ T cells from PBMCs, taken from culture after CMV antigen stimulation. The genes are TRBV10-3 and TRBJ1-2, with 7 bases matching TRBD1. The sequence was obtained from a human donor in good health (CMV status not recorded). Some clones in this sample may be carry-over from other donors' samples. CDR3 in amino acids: CAISDRTGTVGYGYTF. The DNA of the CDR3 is TGTGCCATCAGTGATCGGACGGGGACAGTGGGCTATGGCTACACCTTC.